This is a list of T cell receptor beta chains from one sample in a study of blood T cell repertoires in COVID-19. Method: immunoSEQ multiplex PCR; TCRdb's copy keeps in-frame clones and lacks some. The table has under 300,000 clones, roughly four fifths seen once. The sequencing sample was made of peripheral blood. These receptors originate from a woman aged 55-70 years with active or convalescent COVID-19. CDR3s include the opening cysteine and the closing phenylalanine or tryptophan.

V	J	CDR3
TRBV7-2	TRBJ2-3	CASSLDPRGAGTDTQYF
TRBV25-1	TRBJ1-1	CASTSTPPGEAFF
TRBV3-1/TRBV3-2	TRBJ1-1	CASSSRGSNTEAFF
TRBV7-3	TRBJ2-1	CASSSQGLKDNEQFF
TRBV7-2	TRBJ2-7	CASSLERGSRYEQYF
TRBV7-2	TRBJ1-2	CASRYLYRGRSYGYTF
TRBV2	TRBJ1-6	CASEALWGLNSPLHF
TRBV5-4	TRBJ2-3	CASSSGQGGGTDTQYF
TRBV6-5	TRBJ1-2	CASRTGSHGYTF
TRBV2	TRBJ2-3	CASSEARDSFSTDTQYF
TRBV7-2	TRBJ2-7	CASSLAPGGTTEQYF
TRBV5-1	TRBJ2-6	CASSLIWGAGANVLTF
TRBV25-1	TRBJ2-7	CATLTGGEQYF
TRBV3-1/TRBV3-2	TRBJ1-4	CASSQEGQSNEKLFF
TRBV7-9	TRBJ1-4	CASSHGQGLSEKLFF
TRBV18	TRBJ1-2	CASSPPDRVGSYGYTF
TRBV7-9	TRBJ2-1	CASSLVSWTSGGAWNEQFF
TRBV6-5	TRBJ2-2	CASTPGTVNTGELFF
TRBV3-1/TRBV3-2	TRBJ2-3	CASSPRQGSTDTQYF
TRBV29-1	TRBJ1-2	CSVDRGQGTLLDGYTF
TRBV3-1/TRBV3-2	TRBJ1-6	CASSQDLGGVGSPLHF
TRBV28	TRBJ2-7	CATLDRAYEQYF
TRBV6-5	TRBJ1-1	CASQGGNTEAFF
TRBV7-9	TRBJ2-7	CASSTGTGRSYEQYF
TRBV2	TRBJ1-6	CASRRDRGNSPLHF
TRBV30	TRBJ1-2	CAWSQGGVDYGYTF
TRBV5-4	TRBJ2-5	CASSFSGAGETQYF
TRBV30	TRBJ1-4	CAWGQGAGEKLFF
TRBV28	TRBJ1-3	CASSRLQIPSGNTIYF
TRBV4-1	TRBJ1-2	CASSQDTGVYGYTF
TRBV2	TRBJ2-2	CASWAGTPTGELFF
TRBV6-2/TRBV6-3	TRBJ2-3	CASSRRGGTDTQYF
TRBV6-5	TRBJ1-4	CASSRQGQGGEKLFF
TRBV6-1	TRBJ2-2	CASSALAGRNTGELFF
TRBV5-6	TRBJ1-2	CASSLGAKNYGYTF
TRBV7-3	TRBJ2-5	CASSRTMEETQYF
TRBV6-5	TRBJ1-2	CASRLNINYGYTF